The 27 T cell receptor beta chains below were found in one sample sequenced in a study of cytomegalovirus exposure and HLA in healthy donors. Use of 60 Vbeta and 13 Jbeta primers characterized the PCR. Using immunoSEQ multiplex PCR, the repertoire was profiled, and TCRdb retains in-frame clones only, with some absent. Recorded for this sample: 70,000 or so clones. Sequenced input: PBMCs. Every receptor here comes from a female donor in good health and CMV-seropositive.

The CDR3 is CASSRRGGDIQYF. In DNA, the CDR3 is TGTGCCAGCAGTCGTAGGGGCGGGGACATTCAGTACTTC. The V gene is TRBV6-5, the J gene TRBJ2-4; tentative D call: TRBD2 (6 bases). Trimming removed 5 bases from V and 8 bases from J, with 13 bases in between. In germline, CDR1 is MNHEY, CDR2 SVGAGI. CDR3 length: 13 amino acids.

V usage is TRBV6-5 and J usage is TRBJ2-7, with TRBD1 matching over 10 bases. The CDR3 consists of 14 residues. Per germline, CDR1 MNHEY and CDR2 SVGAGI. V shed 2 bases and J 5 bases; nucleotides not matched to a gene: 3. The DNA for the CDR3 is TGTGCCAGCAGTTACCGGGACAGGGGACACGAGCAGTACTTC. This sequence encodes CASSYRDRGHEQYF.

The chain couples TRBV19 to TRBJ2-2; D ambiguous. V was shortened by 3 bases and J by 4 bases, with 15 bases between the two germline ends. Germline V gene sequence: CDR1 LNHDA, CDR2 SQIVND (reference sequence). CDR3 length equals 16 residues. CDR3 protein: CASSMSSSRSTGELFF. The DNA for the CDR3 is TGTGCCAGTAGTATGTCCTCGAGTCGGTCCACCGGGGAGCTGTTTTTT.

This chain uses TRBV4-1 with TRBJ2-5; D unclear. The J call is in doubt because the DNA end fits TRBJ2-7 better. The CDR3 totals 14 residues. Per the germline V gene, CDR1 is MGHRA and CDR2 is YSYEKL. The CDR3 region is CASSQALGYYEQYF. CDR3 nucleotide sequence: TGCGCCAGCAGCCAAGCCCTCGGCTACTACGAGCAGTACTTC.

The CDR3: CASSYSRGNYGYTF. The DNA of the CDR3 is TGTGCCAGCAGTTACTCTAGGGGGAACTATGGCTACACCTTC. V gene TRBV6-5 combines with J gene TRBJ1-2, with D possibly matching TRBD1 (6 bases). Per germline, CDR1 MNHEY and CDR2 SVGAGI. V lost 0 bases, J lost 2 bases, and 7 bases lay in between. The CDR3 has 14 amino acids.

The chain combines TRBV19 with TRBJ1-2, with a tentative D call TRBD1 (5 bases). Between the trimmed V and J ends, which lost 6 bases and 4 bases, there was a span of 18 bases. This CDR3 contains 15 residues. Germline V gene sequence: CDR1 LNHDA, CDR2 SQIVND (reference sequence). In DNA, the CDR3 is TGTGCCAGTAGCAGCCGATCAGGTGACAGCTATGGCTACACCTTC. This sequence encodes CASSSRSGDSYGYTF. The whole variable domain, remainder taken from reference TRBV19 and TRBJ1-2, is DGGITQSPKYLFRKEGQNVTLSCEQNLNHDAMYWYRQDPGQGLRLIYYSQIVNDFQKGDIAEGYSVSREKKESFPLTVTSAQKNPTAFYLCASSSRSGDSYGYTFGSGTRLTVV.

V gene TRBV5-1 combines with J gene TRBJ1-2; 8 bases fit TRBD1. The length of the CDR3 is 13 residues. The J segment lost 6 bases and the V segment lost 4 bases, leaving 5 bases of the junction unmatched. CDR1 SGHRS and CDR2 YFSETQ come from the germline V gene. CDR3 residues: CASSGQGLDGYTF. The DNA of the CDR3 is TGCGCCAGCAGCGGACAGGGTCTGGATGGCTACACCTTC.

The rearrangement joins TRBV6-5 to TRBJ1-5; 7 bases match TRBD1. Germline CDR1 is MNHEY and CDR2 is SVGAGI. V shed 5 bases, J shed 6 bases, and the junction held 7 bases outside the gene matches. The CDR3 runs 14 residues. The CDR3 spells CASSLYRGGQPQHF. The CDR3 DNA reads TGTGCCAGCAGTCTCTACAGGGGCGGTCAGCCCCAGCATTTT.

The chain joins TRBV7-9 to TRBJ1-2; D is unclear. The CDR3 is 13 amino acids. Germline assignment: CDR1 SEHNR and CDR2 FQNEAQ (reference sequence). The germline V and J ends were trimmed by 1 base and 6 bases, with 9 bases remaining between them. CDR3 loop: CASSLGPVNGYTF. The DNA for the CDR3 is TGTGCCAGCAGCTTAGGGCCAGTCAATGGCTACACCTTC.

J is TRBJ2-7 and V is TRBV6-6, with 8 positions matching TRBD2. The CDR3 runs to 15 residues. CDR1 is MNHNY, CDR2 SVGAGI, per germline (reference sequence). V lost 6 bases to trimming and J lost 5 bases; unmatched junction nucleotides: 12. This CDR3 is CASSRTSYGSNEQYF. CDR3 bases: TGTGCCAGCAGCCGGACTAGCTATGGTTCCAACGAGCAGTACTTC.

The chain combines TRBV28 with TRBJ1-2, with D unresolved. The ends were cut back, 6 bases at V and 7 bases at J, with 15 bases in the middle. There are 13 residues in the CDR3. CDR1 MDHEN and CDR2 SYDVKM come from the germline V gene. The CDR3 sequence is CASSSGVRGGYTF. In nucleotides, the CDR3 is TGTGCCAGCAGCTCAGGTGTCCGGGGTGGCTACACCTTC.

The chain joins TRBV4-2 to TRBJ2-2, with a tentative D call TRBD2 (5 bases). The CDR3 runs to 17 residues. V was pared by 4 bases and J by 3 bases, with 18 bases between. Germline-derived CDR1 and CDR2 are LGHNA and YNFKEQ. Written as DNA, the CDR3 is TGTGCCAGCAGCCCCCCCCGGGGAGACGGGGACACCGGGGAGCTGTTTTTT. Translating it yields CASSPPRGDGDTGELFF.

The J gene is TRBJ2-5, the V gene TRBV6-7; TRBD2 aligns across 9 bases. TRBV6-7 falls under the ORF class, with uncertain function. CDR3 length equals 19 residues. Losses at the gene ends were 0 bases for V and 0 bases for J; bases not matched to a gene: 11. This CDR3 is CASSYSSCGVAGDQETQYF. CDR3 coding DNA: TGTGCCAGCAGTTACTCGAGTTGTGGCGTAGCGGGAGACCAAGAGACCCAGTACTTC.

The chain recombines TRBV6-5 with TRBJ2-7; D might be TRBD2 (6 bases). The length of the CDR3 is 15 residues. Trimming took 8 bases from V and 2 from J, leaving 19 bases between them. Germline values: CDR1 MNHEY, CDR2 SVGAGI. CDR3 in amino acids: CASRSGGKAAYEQYF. CDR3 in DNA: TGTGCCAGCCGATCCGGGGGAAAGGCTGCCTACGAGCAGTACTTC.

The chain recombines TRBV4-3 with TRBJ1-2; the match to TRBD1 covers 7 bases. The CDR3 has 16 amino acids. V trimming: 1 base; J trimming: 3 bases; junction bases outside the gene matches: 8. CDR1 LGHNA and CDR2 YSLEER come from the germline V gene. CDR3 sequence reads: CASSQAPRDRDYGYTF. The CDR3 DNA is TGCGCCAGCAGCCAAGCCCCCCGCGACAGGGACTATGGCTACACCTTC.

As concerns this clone: Mismatch with germline at one junction end may stem from a read error. The chain recombines TRBV5-1 with TRBJ2-5; 9 nucleotides align to TRBD2. The CDR3 is 15 residues long. Germline-derived CDR1 and CDR2 are SGHRS and YFSETQ. In nucleotides, the CDR3 is TGCGCCAGCAGCTCTCGCCCTAGCGGGGAAGAGAACCAGTACTTC. Translation gives CASSSRPSGEENQYF.

This chain uses TRBV29-1 with TRBJ1-1, with 9 bases identical to TRBD1. The J segment lost 10 bases and the V segment lost 6 bases, leaving 9 bases of the junction unmatched. Looked up from germline, CDR1 is SQVTM and CDR2 is ANQGSEA. The CDR3 spans 12 residues. CDR3 in amino acids: CSVERDRVGAFF. The CDR3 DNA reads as TGCAGCGTAGAGCGGGACAGGGTTGGAGCTTTCTTT.

The chain combines TRBV4-1 with TRBJ1-4, with D tentatively TRBD1 (5 bases). The V end was cut by 0 bases, the J end by 3 bases, with 11 bases between. This CDR3 is 16 amino acids long. In germline, CDR1 is MGHRA, CDR2 YSYEKL. The CDR3 is CASSQDGGKANEKLFF. The CDR3 region has the DNA TGCGCCAGCAGCCAAGATGGGGGGAAGGCTAATGAAAAACTGTTTTTT.

The chain employs TRBV10-3 and TRBJ1-5; D is unclear. The CDR3 is made up of 15 amino acids. V lost 3 bases to trimming and J lost 10 bases, with 19 bases between them. Germline V CDR1 and CDR2: ENHRY, SYGVKD. The CDR3 protein is CAISDGVVGDSPQHF. CDR3 DNA: TGTGCCATCAGTGACGGCGTGGTCGGGGATTCCCCCCAGCATTTT.

The genes are TRBV19 and TRBJ1-2; no clear D gene. The CDR3 length is 15 residues. Germline V gene lookup returns CDR1 LNHDA and CDR2 SQIVND (reference sequence). V was shortened by 6 bases and J by 8 bases, with 22 bases between the two germline ends. The CDR3 loop reads CASSQFEAGRDGYTF. The DNA of the CDR3 is TGTGCCAGTAGCCAATTCGAAGCGGGGAGAGACGGCTACACCTTC. Full variable domain (remainder filled in from reference TRBV19 and TRBJ1-2): DGGITQSPKYLFRKEGQNVTLSCEQNLNHDAMYWYRQDPGQGLRLIYYSQIVNDFQKGDIAEGYSVSREKKESFPLTVTSAQKNPTAFYLCASSQFEAGRDGYTFGSGTRLTVV.

This rearrangement joins TRBV4-3 to TRBJ2-7; 8 bases fit TRBD2. The CDR3 covers 18 residues. Germline V gene data show CDR1 as LGHNA and CDR2 as YSLEER. After removal of 2 bases from V and 2 bases from J, the junction contained 14 bases not matched to a gene. CDR3 loop: CASSQLLSAGGGAYEQYF. The CDR3 region has the DNA TGCGCCAGCAGCCAACTCTTGTCGGCGGGGGGAGGGGCCTACGAGCAGTACTTC.

The chain joins TRBV6-5 to TRBJ1-1; D is possibly TRBD1 (5 bases). Germline CDR1 and CDR2: MNHEY and SVGAGI. V shed 2 bases and J shed 2 bases, with 9 bases lying between them. This CDR3 contains 14 residues. In DNA form, the CDR3 reads TGTGCCAGCAGTTACCAGGGTTCCAACACTGAAGCTTTCTTT. It specifies CASSYQGSNTEAFF.

V gene TRBV5-8 combines with J gene TRBJ1-5; D unclear. CDR3 length: 14 amino acids. Germline V gene data show CDR1 as SGHTS and CDR2 as YDEGEE. V lost 4 bases and J 5 bases, leaving 13 bases between the germline ends. The CDR3 protein is CASSTTEGHQPQHF. CDR3 nucleotides: TGTGCCAGCAGCACGACGGAGGGCCATCAGCCCCAGCATTTT.

The V call is TRBV29-1, the J call TRBJ1-1; TRBD1 is a possible D gene (6 bases). CDR3 length: 14 residues. The germline V gene encodes CDR1 SQVTM and CDR2 ANQGSEA. V lost 7 bases and J lost 1, with 16 bases in between. The CDR3 spells CSADSPSGNTEAFF. The DNA of the CDR3 is TGCAGCGCGGACAGCCCCTCGGGGAACACTGAAGCTTTCTTT.

The V gene is TRBV6-4, the J gene TRBJ1-4, with D possibly being TRBD1 (5 bases). The CDR3 runs to 14 residues. V was shortened by 0 bases and J by 7 bases, with 9 bases between the two germline ends. Germline CDR1 is MRHNA and CDR2 is SNTAGT. Here the CDR3 DNA reads TGTGCCAGCAGTGACTCCGACGGGGGTGAAAAACTGTTTTTT. This gives the protein CASSDSDGGEKLFF.

The rearrangement joins TRBV5-1 to TRBJ2-2, with D tentatively TRBD1 (6 bases). The CDR3 runs to 18 residues. CDR1 and CDR2 from the germline V gene are SGHRS and YFSETQ. V was pared by 3 bases and J by 14 bases, with 32 bases between. The CDR3 loop reads CASSWGDRMVGKQGVLFF. As DNA, the CDR3 is TGCGCCAGCAGCTGGGGCGACAGGATGGTGGGAAAGCAAGGGGTACTGTTTTTT.

The chain has TRBV7-6 and TRBJ2-7; 8 nucleotides align to TRBD1. The V gene end was trimmed by 7 bases and the J gene end by 7 bases; junction bases not matched to a gene: 12. The germline CDR1 and CDR2 sequences are SGHVS and FNYEAQ. The CDR3 is 14 amino acids. CDR3 loop: CASTSGTGSREQYF. DNA for the CDR3: TGTGCCAGCACTTCCGGGACAGGTTCGAGGGAGCAGTACTTC. The full variable domain, its missing parts supplied by reference TRBV7-6 and TRBJ2-7, is GAGVSQSPRYKVTKRGQDVALRCDPISGHVSLYWYRQALGQGPEFLTYFNYEAQQDKSGLPNDRFSAERPEGSISTLTIQRTEQRDSAMYRCASTSGTGSREQYFGPGTRLTVT.